The next 17 T cell receptor beta chains were all read from a single sample in a study of blood T cell repertoires in COVID-19. Assay used: immunoSEQ multiplex PCR; TCRdb lists only in-frame clones, some missing. The sample has some 120,000 clones, 80% to 85% seen once. The sample was PBMCs or T cells enriched from blood (not recorded which). These receptors were obtained from a man aged 25 to 45 who had recovered from COVID-19.

The CDR3 region has the DNA TGTGCCAGCAGGGACAGAACCGGGACTAGCGGGAGGATAGGCACCGGGGAGCTGTTTTTT. Its protein is CASRDRTGTSGRIGTGELFF. The chain uses TRBV3-1 (or the pseudogene TRBV3-2) and TRBJ2-2; 15 bases agree with TRBD2. This CDR3 contains 20 residues. The germline gives CDR1 LGHDT, CDR2 YNNKEL (reference sequence). The trim removed 6 bases at V and 4 bases at J, leaving 15 bases unmatched.

The chain employs TRBV10-1 and TRBJ1-4; D is undetermined. This CDR3 has 13 residues. V was clipped by 0 bases and J by 8 bases, with 7 bases between them. The V gene's germline CDR1 is WNHNN and CDR2 SYGVQD (reference sequence). In DNA, the CDR3 is TGCGCCAGCAGTGAGTCGTTGAGCGAAAAACTGTTTTTT. Translating gives CASSESLSEKLFF.

This clone turned up a few times. This chain uses TRBV5-1 with TRBJ1-2; 8 bases match TRBD1. J was trimmed by 7 bases and V by 0 bases; bases with no gene match: 5. Germline V CDR1 and CDR2: SGHRS, YFSETQ. The CDR3 has 14 amino acids. DNA of the CDR3: TGCGCCAGCAGCTTGGACAACAGGGGGGTTGGCTACACCTTC. It is translated as CASSLDNRGVGYTF. The full variable domain, with the rest looked up from reference TRBV5-1 and TRBJ1-2, is KAGVTQTPRYLIKTRGQQVTLSCSPISGHRSVSWYQQTPGQGLQFLFEYFSETQRNKGNFPGRFSGRQFSNSRSEMNVSTLELGDSALYLCASSLDNRGVGYTFGSGTRLTVV.

The chain links TRBV9 to TRBJ2-5; 8 bases line up with TRBD2. Germline-derived CDR1 and CDR2 are SGDLS and YYNGEE. This CDR3 spans 16 amino acids. The V and J ends lost 0 bases and 0 bases, in that order; junction bases with no gene match: 4. The CDR3 DNA reads as TGTGCCAGCAGCGTAGGGGGTAGCGGGGACCAAGAGACCCAGTACTTC. Protein sequence: CASSVGGSGDQETQYF.

V and J are TRBV25-1 and TRBJ2-3; 8 bases are shared with TRBD2. The germline gives CDR1 MGHDK, CDR2 SYGVNS. V gave up 5 bases and J gave up 8 bases; unmatched junction bases: 12. This CDR3 contains 15 residues. The CDR3 reads CASSTPDEAGGTQYF. The CDR3 DNA reads TGTGCCAGCAGTACACCGGACGAGGCGGGGGGTACGCAGTATTTT.

For the CDR3, the DNA is TGTGCCAGCATGGGGGCATGGGGGTCTGAAGCTTTCTTT. Translation gives CASMGAWGSEAFF. The chain carries TRBV6-5 and TRBJ1-1, with D perhaps TRBD1 (6 bases). This CDR3 has 13 residues. The ends were cut back, 7 bases at V and 6 bases at J, with 15 bases in the middle. Looked up from germline, CDR1 is MNHEY and CDR2 is SVGAGI.

V gene TRBV10-3 combines with J gene TRBJ2-7, with a possible D match to TRBD1 (5 bases). Trimming removed 11 bases from V and 3 bases from J, with 23 bases in between. This CDR3 comprises 15 residues. The V gene's germline CDR1 is ENHRY and CDR2 SYGVKD. The CDR3: CASTEGAGILYEQYF. CDR3 nucleotide sequence: TGTGCCTCTACCGAAGGGGCAGGGATACTCTACGAGCAGTACTTC.

The chain employs TRBV19 and TRBJ1-1; D possibly corresponds to TRBD1 (6 bases). Germline values: CDR1 LNHDA, CDR2 SQIVND (reference sequence). The V gene lost 5 bases and the J gene lost 2 bases, with 12 bases spanning the gap. CDR3 length: 14 residues. CDR3 in DNA: TGTGCCAGTAGTCCGCAGGGGTTTAACACTGAAGCTTTCTTT. Residues: CASSPQGFNTEAFF.

The chain carries TRBV4-1 and TRBJ2-5; 8 nucleotides agree with TRBD1. V was clipped by 3 bases and J by 5 bases; unmatched bases: 14. Germline V gives CDR1 MGHRA, CDR2 YSYEKL. This CDR3 has 17 amino acids. DNA of the CDR3: TGCGCCAGCAGCCAGGCCCAATATGGACAGGGTGGGGAGACCCAGTACTTC. It specifies CASSQAQYGQGGETQYF.

Concerning this clone: Germline and junction disagree at one end, which may indicate a read error. For the CDR3, the DNA is TGTGCCAGCAGTCAAGGCGGGAGGGCGGAAGAGACCCAGTACTTC. As protein: CASSQGGRAEETQYF. The chain employs TRBV3-1 (or the pseudogene TRBV3-2) and TRBJ2-5; TRBD2 aligns across 9 bases. Germline V CDR1 and CDR2: LGHDT, YNNKEL (reference sequence). The length of the CDR3 is 15 residues.

This chain joins TRBV10-3 and TRBJ2-2; 11 bases line up with TRBD1. Germline trimming cut 2 bases from V and 6 bases from J; bases unmatched to any gene: 5. Germline V gene lookup returns CDR1 ENHRY and CDR2 SYGVKD. The length of the CDR3 is 16 residues. Here the CDR3 DNA reads TGTGCCATCAGTGAGACCGGGACAGGGGGTGCCGGGGAGCTGTTTTTT. Protein sequence: CAISETGTGGAGELFF.

The J gene is TRBJ1-2, the V gene TRBV21-1; the D call of TRBD1 is as the table states it, not checked on the DNA. TRBV21-1 is a pseudogene. This CDR3 contains 14 residues. CDR3 DNA sequence: TGTGCCAGCAGCCGCCGAGGCAGGGTTCGTGGCTACACCTTC. Translating gives CASSRRGRVRGYTF.

The chain combines TRBV9 with TRBJ2-3; D not resolved. CDR3 length equals 14 residues. Germline lookup yields CDR1 SGDLS and CDR2 YYNGEE. Trimming removed 1 base at V and 6 bases at J, with 12 bases between. This CDR3 reads CASSVRLALDTQYF. In DNA form, the CDR3 reads TGTGCCAGCAGCGTAAGGTTAGCCTTGGATACGCAGTATTTT.

The chain carries TRBV5-1 and TRBJ2-5; TRBD2 is a possible D gene (6 bases). The germline V and J ends were trimmed by 0 bases and 5 bases, with 17 bases remaining between them. Germline lookup yields CDR1 SGHRS and CDR2 YFSETQ. The CDR3 is made up of 16 amino acids. This chain's CDR3 is CASSLGVGGAMETQYF. In DNA form, the CDR3 reads TGCGCCAGCAGCTTGGGGGTTGGAGGGGCAATGGAGACCCAGTACTTC.

The CDR3 DNA reads as TGTGCCAGCAGCCAAGGAGAGTGGAGCCGAAACACTGAAGCTTTCTTT. This translates into CASSQGEWSRNTEAFF. V and J are TRBV4-2 and TRBJ1-1; no definite D call. The ends were cut back, 1 base at V and 2 bases at J, with 14 bases in the middle. Germline CDR1 reads LGHNA; CDR2 reads YNFKEQ. The CDR3 loop spans 16 amino acids.

This clone was seen just once. This chain uses TRBV5-3 with TRBJ2-2, with D perhaps TRBD1 (6 bases). TRBV5-3 has ORF status, its function being uncertain. The CDR3 loop spans 14 amino acids. V gave up 10 bases and J gave up 0 bases, with 13 bases separating them. The CDR3 protein is CAGAGTPNTGELFF. CDR3 DNA sequence: TGTGCCGGGGCCGGGACACCGAACACCGGGGAGCTGTTTTTT.

This clone has only a few counts. This chain links TRBV9 with TRBJ2-1; TRBD2 agrees at 9 bases. The CDR3 has 17 amino acids. CDR1 is SGDLS, CDR2 YYNGEE, per germline. Trimming removed 4 bases from V and 8 bases from J; junction bases left unmatched: 16. The CDR3 protein is CASSPRGARGGAHEQFF. The DNA for the CDR3 is TGTGCCAGCAGCCCCCGGGGGGCGCGCGGGGGGGCACATGAGCAGTTCTTC.